These T cell receptor beta chains were read from a single sample in a study of neurological immune-mediated disorders. TCRdb used MiXCR to reprocess the 5' RACE reads, holding one entry per CDR3 protein. The data contain more than 45,000 distinct CDR3 sequences, around 4% of them singletons. The sample was PBMCs. The source of these receptors is a man aged 25 to 45 with multiple sclerosis. Each CDR3 is given without its conserved first and last residue. A row's size may be missing; if present it is once, few, many or a size class.

cdr3_aa cdr3_length j_call clone_size v_call
ASSYSLYRGEQY 12 TRBJ2-7 many TRBV6-5
ASSENEGSYNSPLH 14 TRBJ1-6 few TRBV2
SVRDRSFLYEQF 12 TRBJ2-1 many TRBV29-1
ATSRDLQGTGEQY 13 TRBJ2-7 NA TRBV15
ASSLIPRSNTGELF 14 TRBJ2-2 many TRBV7-3
ASSVSSSSGNTIY 13 TRBJ1-3 NA TRBV9
ASSAKTGLDAGELF 14 TRBJ2-2 many TRBV9
ASREKGLIATEAF 13 TRBJ1-1 many TRBV6-6
ASSSRAVPPYGYT 13 TRBJ1-2 many TRBV27
ASGGAPADTQY 11 TRBJ2-3 many TRBV11-2
AISEGPRGDYYT 12 TRBJ1-2 many TRBV10-3
SVVRTGHTEAF 11 TRBJ1-1 many TRBV29-1
ASSRHTGTGSDEQY 14 TRBJ2-7 many TRBV7-9
ASSQGVGGGDTQY 13 TRBJ2-3 many TRBV14
ASSVDSLSVYPQY 13 TRBJ2-5 many TRBV9
ASSRDRGGTQY 11 TRBJ2-3 many TRBV12-3/TRBV12-4
SALRGGETQY 10 TRBJ2-5 many TRBV20-1
ATRPGQGVNEQF 12 TRBJ2-1 many TRBV2
ASSPGTSGGETQY 13 TRBJ2-5 many TRBV9
ASWRGTHTEAF 11 TRBJ1-1 many TRBV12-3/TRBV12-4
ASRIGSGTEAF 11 TRBJ1-1 many TRBV27
SARPGAGGDEQY 12 TRBJ2-7 many TRBV20-1
ASSLDQWGEQF 11 TRBJ2-1 many TRBV7-2
ASTLGQGRTGELF 13 TRBJ2-2 many TRBV12-3/TRBV12-4
SAGGDGANYGYT 12 TRBJ1-2 NA TRBV20-1
ASSSDRPNLNGYT 13 TRBJ1-2 many TRBV27
ASSHTGTLNYNEQF 14 TRBJ2-1 NA TRBV3-1
ASSQGQGSAPASGELF 16 TRBJ2-2 many TRBV5-1
ASSVTGRGGGYT 12 TRBJ1-2 many TRBV9
ASSRSGAGTYEQY 13 TRBJ2-7 many TRBV9
ASSSGQANQPQH 12 TRBJ1-5 many TRBV5-1
ASSLQDSFYEQY 12 TRBJ2-7 many TRBV7-9
ASSPDRGITGELF 13 TRBJ2-2 many TRBV11-3
ASSPLHSGTYNEQF 14 TRBJ2-1 many TRBV18
SARDREGAGGRLNTEAF 17 TRBJ1-1 NA TRBV20-1
ASSGRYYEQY 10 TRBJ2-7 many TRBV6-1
ASSQAGHHNSPLH 13 TRBJ1-6 many TRBV11-2
ASSSSGGSGRAF 12 TRBJ1-1 few TRBV5-5
ASSLVATYTDTQY 13 TRBJ2-3 many TRBV5-1
ASSLIAGGPGGTQY 14 TRBJ2-3 many TRBV7-6
ASSLGHLQETQY 12 TRBJ2-5 many TRBV5-5
SARGGTALGEQY 12 TRBJ2-7 many TRBV20-1
ARVDYGYYGYT 11 TRBJ1-2 many TRBV2
ASSLGTGSTGELF 13 TRBJ2-2 many TRBV7-8
ASDLGAEQY 9 TRBJ2-7 NA TRBV11-2
ASSLKGYGEQF 11 TRBJ2-1 many TRBV7-2
ASSWGTSNTGELF 13 TRBJ2-2 NA TRBV11-3
ASSRGNTEAF 10 TRBJ1-1 many TRBV7-9
ASSPTPTGAQETQY 14 TRBJ2-5 many TRBV27
SARVMGDTEAF 11 TRBJ1-1 many TRBV20-1